The 2 T cell receptor beta chains given below trace back to one sample, sequenced in a study of T cells after yellow fever vaccination. TCRdb passed the 5' RACE reads through MiXCR, listing each CDR3 protein once. The sample records roughly 32,000 distinct CDR3 sequences, around 7% being singletons. The sample consisted of PBMCs, either bulk or a sorted T-cell subset (CD4+, CD8+, memory, or dextramer-sorted; not recorded which), taken on the day of the first yellow fever vaccination. Receptors originate from a man in his late teens or twenties who received the YFV17D yellow fever vaccine.

This clonotype is judged medium-sized (0.01 to 0.1%). The chain couples TRBV9 to TRBJ2-1; possible D gene TRBD1, 6 bases. This CDR3 contains 14 residues. V was clipped by 0 bases and J by 8 bases, with 12 bases between them. Germline CDR1 reads SGDLS; CDR2 reads YYNGEE. The CDR3 protein is CASSVAPGVDEQFF. In DNA, the CDR3 is TGTGCCAGCAGCGTAGCCCCAGGGGTGGATGAGCAGTTCTTC.

This clonotype was counted many times. The V call is TRBV2, the J call TRBJ2-1; D might be TRBD1 (6 bases). Germline V CDR1 and CDR2: SNHLY, FYNNEI. The CDR3 is made up of 14 amino acids. Trimming took 4 bases from V and 1 from J, leaving 8 bases between them. For the CDR3, the DNA is TGTGCCAGCAGTGTCAGGGGATCCTACAATGAGCAGTTCTTC. Residues: CASSVRGSYNEQFF.